The source of this TCR beta chain is a study of PD-1 blockade in classical Hodgkin lymphoma. Time point noted: cycle 4 day 1 (C4D1), after 6 weeks of nivolumab. Relapse after autologous stem cell transplantation occurred in every patient, and brentuximab vedotin exposure varied. Comment on this clone: Its antigen is as yet unknown.

Sequenced by immunoSEQ multiplex PCR; TCRdb stores in-frame clones only, minus some. The data hold just under 65,000 clones, with more than 90% observed a single time. Trimming stripped 5 bases from V and 7 bases from J, with 12 bases between. The germline gives CDR1 SGHTA, CDR2 FQGNSA. This CDR3 region has 13 residues. Overall study findings and caveats: For complete responders, baseline diversity was comparable to that of newly diagnosed patients.

Material: peripheral blood mononuclear cells (PBMCs), obtained before the fourth cycle of nivolumab. This chain links TRBV7-2 with TRBJ2-1; D assignment may be TRBD1 or TRBD2 (5 bases each). This receptor was taken from a human donor with classical Hodgkin lymphoma. CDR3 region: CASSQGVWNEQFF. CDR3 coding DNA: TGTGCCAGCAGCCAGGGAGTTTGGAATGAGCAGTTCTTC.